This T cell receptor (beta chain) was identified during a study of blood T cells in healthy people across ages. Primed by a sample-barcoded 5' primer and a J-beta primer mix, a second PCR proceeded for about 6 to 11 cycles. TCRdb passed the 5' RACE reads through MiXCR, listing each CDR3 protein once. This table holds 1,500,000 or so distinct CDR3 sequences, roughly 43% found once. This clonotype showed up just a few times. V lost 2 bases and J 2 bases, leaving 13 bases between the germline ends. The CDR3 runs 15 residues. Germline CDR1 and CDR2: SGHRS and YFSETQ. The chain combines TRBV5-1 with TRBJ2-5, with D uncertain. The sample taken for sequencing was blood. The receptor was derived from a woman aged 18-29 years in good health. The CDR3 region is CASSLYSYPQETQYF. The CDR3 DNA reads TGCGCCAGCAGCTTATACAGCTACCCTCAAGAGACCCAGTACTTC.